This T cell receptor beta chain came from a study of blood T cell repertoires in COVID-19. Assay used: immunoSEQ multiplex PCR; TCRdb lists only in-frame clones, some missing. Of 55,000 to 75,000 clones in the sample, approximately 86% were seen once. Losses at the gene ends were 6 bases for V and 2 bases for J; bases not matched to a gene: 4. This CDR3 is 15 amino acids long. The V gene's germline CDR1 is MRHNA and CDR2 SNTAGT. The chain joins TRBV6-4 to TRBJ2-7; 13 nucleotides agree with TRBD2. The source of this sequence is a human donor with active COVID-19. The donor label of this sample is uncertain. The material sequenced was peripheral blood. The CDR3 bases are TGTGCCAGCAGAGCTGGGACTAGCGGGACCTACGAGCAGTACTTC. This encodes CASRAGTSGTYEQYF.